These 17 T cell receptor beta chains were all obtained from the same sample, sequenced in a study of molecular identifiers for immune sequencing clone quantification. TCRdb used MiXCR to reprocess the PCR reads, holding one entry per CDR3 protein. In the table there are about 640,000 distinct CDR3 sequences, about 20% of which are singletons. The specimen was naive CD8+ T cells from blood, with Jurkat cell RNA spiked in. Subset denoted: FACS-sorted CD8+CD4-CCR7+CD45RA+ naive T cells. These receptors all stem from a human donor in good health. Some libraries in this study had Jurkat cell RNA spiked in.

This clonotype was detected many times. This chain links TRBV6-1 with TRBJ2-3; TRBD1 is a possible D gene (5 bases). V lost 8 bases and J lost 4, with 13 bases in between. Germline CDR1 is MNHNS and CDR2 is SASEGT. The CDR3 covers 13 residues. The CDR3 nucleotides are TGTGCCAGCCTACTGACAGTGTCAGATACGCAGTATTTT. Encoded protein: CASLLTVSDTQYF.

This clonotype turned up a few times. The chain combines TRBV20-1 with TRBJ2-7; D not resolved. The CDR3 has 11 amino acids. Per germline, CDR1 DFQATT and CDR2 SNEGSKA (reference sequence). V was clipped by 8 bases and J by 1 base, with 9 bases between them. The CDR3 region has the DNA TGCAGTACCTACGGATCCTACGAGCAGTACTTC. Encoded protein: CSTYGSYEQYF.

The sample holds many counts of this clonotype. The V call is TRBV9, the J call TRBJ2-1; D tentatively reads TRBD1 or TRBD2 (6 bases each). The CDR3 has 15 amino acids. Germline assignment: CDR1 SGDLS and CDR2 YYNGEE. V lost 2 bases and J 5 bases, leaving 14 bases between the germline ends. The CDR3 DNA sequence: TGTGCCAGCAGCGTGGGGGGCGGACCCAACAATGAGCAGTTCTTC. Translated, it gives CASSVGGGPNNEQFF.

The sample holds many counts of this clonotype. The CDR3: CSVGGAGAETQYF. The DNA for the CDR3 is TGCAGCGTTGGAGGAGCGGGAGCAGAGACCCAGTACTTC. The chain has TRBV29-1 and TRBJ2-5; 8 nucleotides agree with TRBD2. Trimming at V came to 4 bases and at J to 4 bases, leaving 5 bases not matched to a gene. CDR3 length: 13 residues. Germline assignment: CDR1 SQVTM and CDR2 ANQGSEA.

This clonotype was counted a few times. The junction and the germline gene differ at one end; a read error may be behind it. The chain recombines TRBV7-9 with TRBJ1-6; D not certain. Germline V gene sequence: CDR1 SEHNR, CDR2 FQNEAQ (reference sequence). CDR3 length: 15 amino acids. CDR3 nucleotides: TGTGCCGGCAGCTTATCTGTAGAATATAATTCACCCCTCCACTTT. This translates into CAGSLSVEYNSPLHF.

Details on this clonotype: A much larger clone sits a single nucleotide away, making a read error possible. Written as DNA, the CDR3 is TGTGCCAGCAGCTCCAGCGGGACAGCCCAGGGCTACACCTTC. Its translation is CASSSSGTAQGYTF. The chain is built from TRBV5-3 and TRBJ1-2, with 7 bases lining up with TRBD1. TRBV5-3 is noted as an ORF with a role that remains uncertain. CDR3 length: 14 residues.

The chain carries TRBV13 and TRBJ2-1; TRBD1 or TRBD2 may be the D gene (7 bases each). With 5 bases removed from V and 7 bases from J, the gap between germline ends came to 21 bases. Per germline, CDR1 PRHDT and CDR2 FYEKMQ (reference sequence). The CDR3 spans 16 residues. CDR3 DNA sequence: TGTGCCAGCAGCCTCGCCCTCGACAGGGAGGGGAATGAGCAGTTCTTC. Its protein is CASSLALDREGNEQFF. Full variable domain (rest looked up from reference TRBV13 and TRBJ2-1): AAGVIQSPRHLIKEKRETATLKCYPIPRHDTVYWYQQGPGQDPQFLISFYEKMQSDKGSIPDRFSAQQFSDYHSELNMSSLELGDSALYFCASSLALDREGNEQFFGPGTRLTVL.

The rearrangement joins TRBV27 to TRBJ2-7; 13 bases agree with TRBD2. Germline V gene data show CDR1 as MNHEY and CDR2 as SMNVEV (reference sequence). The ends lost 5 bases at V and 2 bases at J; junction bases unmatched: 9. CDR3 size: 17 residues. This CDR3 is CASSLTSGRAGPYEQYF. The CDR3 DNA follows: TGTGCCAGCAGTCTTACTAGCGGGAGGGCCGGGCCCTACGAGCAGTACTTC.

This clonotype was seen a handful of times. The J gene is TRBJ2-1, the V gene TRBV28, with a tentative D call TRBD1 (6 bases). The V end lost 4 bases, the J end lost 6 bases, and 28 bases lay between the germline ends. This CDR3 contains 19 residues. Germline V gene data show CDR1 as MDHEN and CDR2 as SYDVKM. The CDR3 loop reads CASSYTPDRDTYSRNEQFF. The CDR3 region has the DNA TGTGCCAGCAGTTACACGCCTGACCGGGACACCTACAGTCGCAATGAGCAGTTCTTC.

The sample holds many counts of this clonotype. V and J are TRBV20-1 and TRBJ1-6; no firm D call. CDR1 is DFQATT and CDR2 is SNEGSKA in the germline V gene (reference sequence). Trimming took 1 base from V and 0 from J, leaving 13 bases between them. The CDR3 is 17 residues long. In DNA form, the CDR3 reads TGCAGTGCTAGAGGGGCCTTTGGGAGCTCCTATAATTCACCCCTCCACTTT. Its protein product is CSARGAFGSSYNSPLHF.

This clonotype came up many times. The genes are TRBV5-1 and TRBJ2-7; D gene uncertain. V lost 1 base, J lost 5 bases, and 22 bases lay in between. CDR1 and CDR2 from the germline V gene are SGHRS and YFSETQ. The CDR3 has 17 residues. The CDR3 loop reads CASSLRSTAEPSNEQYF. The CDR3 bases are TGCGCCAGCAGCTTGCGGTCGACGGCGGAGCCTTCCAACGAGCAGTACTTC.

This clonotype was observed many times. CDR3 in DNA: TGTGCCAGCAGCCAAGATATCGCCCCAGATACGCAGTATTTT. This sequence encodes CASSQDIAPDTQYF. This chain connects TRBV3-1 to TRBJ2-3; D uncertain. Trimming stripped 0 bases from V and 4 bases from J, with 8 bases between. The CDR3 has 14 residues. Germline assignment: CDR1 LGHDT and CDR2 YNNKEL (reference sequence).

A word on this clonotype: This may stem from a read error, because a much larger clone lies one nucleotide away. The genes are TRBV20-1 and TRBJ2-7; D perhaps matches TRBD2 (5 bases). The CDR3 loop spans 15 amino acids. Germline CDR1 is DFQATT and CDR2 is SNEGSKA (reference sequence). V lost 3 bases, J lost 4 bases, and 19 bases lay in between. Here the CDR3 reads CSASVPWEPSYEQYF. The CDR3 DNA sequence: TGCAGTGCTAGTGTCCCGTGGGAGCCGTCGTACGAGCAGTACTTC.

The DNA for the CDR3 is TGTGCCAGCAGCCCGATCGGGGCGGACACTGAAGCTTTCTTT. It translates to CASSPIGADTEAFF. The chain is built from TRBV9 and TRBJ1-1; D possibly corresponds to TRBD1 (5 bases). The V gene's germline CDR1 is SGDLS and CDR2 YYNGEE. V lost 4 bases and J lost 3, with 13 bases in between. The CDR3 totals 14 residues.

The chain has TRBV7-2 and TRBJ2-3; D not resolved. The V and J ends lost 4 bases and 0 bases respectively, with 26 bases between them. The CDR3 covers 20 residues. Germline CDR1 and CDR2: SGHTA and FQGNSA. The CDR3 bases are TGTGCCAGCAGCTCCCCGTTGGATAAACTCCGCCCCAGTAGCACAGATACGCAGTATTTT. Amino acids: CASSSPLDKLRPSSTDTQYF.

The rearrangement links TRBV19 to TRBJ2-1; D is tentatively TRBD1 or TRBD2 (6 bases each). The CDR3 is 15 residues long. The ends were cut back, 3 bases at V and 7 bases at J, with 16 bases in the middle. Looked up from germline, CDR1 is LNHDA and CDR2 is SQIVND (reference sequence). CDR3 coding DNA: TGTGCCAGTAGTATTATGGGGGGCGTAGGAAATGAGCAGTTCTTC. This sequence encodes CASSIMGGVGNEQFF.

This sequence joins TRBV7-9 and TRBJ1-2, with 7 bases that match TRBD1. The CDR3 loop spans 17 amino acids. Unmatched junction bases numbered 14, after V lost 5 bases and J lost 2 bases. Germline V gene sequence: CDR1 SEHNR, CDR2 FQNEAQ (reference sequence). The CDR3: CASSPLLTGNQNYGYTF. CDR3 bases: TGTGCCAGCAGCCCCCTTCTGACAGGGAACCAAAACTATGGCTACACCTTC.